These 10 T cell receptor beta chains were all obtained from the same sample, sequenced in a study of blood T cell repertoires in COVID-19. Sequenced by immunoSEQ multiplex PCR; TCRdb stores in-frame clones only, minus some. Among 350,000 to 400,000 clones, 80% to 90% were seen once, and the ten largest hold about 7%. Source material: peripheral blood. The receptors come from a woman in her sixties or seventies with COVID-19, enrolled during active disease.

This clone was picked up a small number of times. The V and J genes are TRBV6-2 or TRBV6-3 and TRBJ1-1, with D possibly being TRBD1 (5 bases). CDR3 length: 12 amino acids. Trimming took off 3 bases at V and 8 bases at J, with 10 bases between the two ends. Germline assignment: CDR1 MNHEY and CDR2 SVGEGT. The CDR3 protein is CASSYLGPEAFF. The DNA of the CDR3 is TGTGCCAGCAGTTATTTGGGGCCCGAAGCTTTCTTT.

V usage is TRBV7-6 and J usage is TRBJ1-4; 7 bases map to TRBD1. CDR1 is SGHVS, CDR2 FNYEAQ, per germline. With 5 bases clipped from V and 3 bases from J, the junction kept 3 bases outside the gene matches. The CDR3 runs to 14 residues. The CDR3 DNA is TGTGCCAGCAGCCGACAGGGCTCTAATGAAAAACTGTTTTTT. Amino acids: CASSRQGSNEKLFF.

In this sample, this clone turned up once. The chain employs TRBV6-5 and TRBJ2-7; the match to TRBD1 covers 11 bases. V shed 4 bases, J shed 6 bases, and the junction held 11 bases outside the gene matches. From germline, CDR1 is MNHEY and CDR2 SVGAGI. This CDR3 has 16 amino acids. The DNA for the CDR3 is TGTGCCAGCAGTTCGTGGAGGGGACAGGGGGATCTCGAGCAGTACTTC. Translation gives CASSSWRGQGDLEQYF.

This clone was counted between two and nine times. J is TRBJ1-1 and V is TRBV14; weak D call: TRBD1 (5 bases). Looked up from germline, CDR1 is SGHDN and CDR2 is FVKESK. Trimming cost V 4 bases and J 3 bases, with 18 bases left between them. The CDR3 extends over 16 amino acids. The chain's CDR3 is CASSRHRTRQDTEAFF. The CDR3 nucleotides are TGTGCCAGCAGCCGCCACAGGACACGCCAGGACACTGAAGCTTTCTTT.

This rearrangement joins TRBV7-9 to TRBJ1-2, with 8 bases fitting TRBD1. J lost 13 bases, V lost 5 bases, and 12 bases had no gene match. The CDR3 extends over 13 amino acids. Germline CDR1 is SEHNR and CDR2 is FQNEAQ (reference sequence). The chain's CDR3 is CASSQKQGVISTF. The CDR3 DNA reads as TGTGCCAGCAGCCAAAAACAGGGGGTTATATCCACCTTC.

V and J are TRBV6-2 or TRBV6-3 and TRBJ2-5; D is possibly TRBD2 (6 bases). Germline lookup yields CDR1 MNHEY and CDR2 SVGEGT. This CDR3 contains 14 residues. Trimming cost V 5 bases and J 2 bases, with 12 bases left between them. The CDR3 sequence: CASSTRDWQETQYF. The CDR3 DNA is TGTGCCAGCAGTACCCGGGACTGGCAAGAGACCCAGTACTTC.

The CDR3, as DNA: TGTGCCAGCAGTTCCCGGGGAGGGTGGACAGATACGCAGTATTTT. Its protein product is CASSSRGGWTDTQYF. This chain joins TRBV27 and TRBJ2-3; 7 nucleotides align to TRBD2. The ends lost 4 bases at V and 3 bases at J; junction bases unmatched: 7. The V gene's germline CDR1 is MNHEY and CDR2 SMNVEV (reference sequence). The CDR3 extends over 15 amino acids.

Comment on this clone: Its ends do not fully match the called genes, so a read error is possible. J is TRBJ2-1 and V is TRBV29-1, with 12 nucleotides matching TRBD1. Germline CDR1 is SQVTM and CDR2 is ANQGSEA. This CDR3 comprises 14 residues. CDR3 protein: CTVAGQGAFDEQFF. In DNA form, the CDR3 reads TGCACCGTTGCGGGACAGGGGGCGTTCGATGAGCAGTTCTTC.

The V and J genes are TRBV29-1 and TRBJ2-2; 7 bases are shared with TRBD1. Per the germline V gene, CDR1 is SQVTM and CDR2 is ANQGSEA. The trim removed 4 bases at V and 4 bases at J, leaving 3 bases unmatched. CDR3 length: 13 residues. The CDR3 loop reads CSVGGGGTGELFF. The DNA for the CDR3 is TGCAGCGTTGGAGGGGGCGGCACCGGGGAGCTGTTTTTT.

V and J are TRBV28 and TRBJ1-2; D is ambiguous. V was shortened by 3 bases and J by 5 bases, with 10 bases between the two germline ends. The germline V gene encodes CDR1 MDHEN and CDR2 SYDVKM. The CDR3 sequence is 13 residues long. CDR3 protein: CASSLPAEYGYTF. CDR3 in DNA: TGTGCCAGCAGTTTGCCGGCGGAATATGGCTACACCTTC.